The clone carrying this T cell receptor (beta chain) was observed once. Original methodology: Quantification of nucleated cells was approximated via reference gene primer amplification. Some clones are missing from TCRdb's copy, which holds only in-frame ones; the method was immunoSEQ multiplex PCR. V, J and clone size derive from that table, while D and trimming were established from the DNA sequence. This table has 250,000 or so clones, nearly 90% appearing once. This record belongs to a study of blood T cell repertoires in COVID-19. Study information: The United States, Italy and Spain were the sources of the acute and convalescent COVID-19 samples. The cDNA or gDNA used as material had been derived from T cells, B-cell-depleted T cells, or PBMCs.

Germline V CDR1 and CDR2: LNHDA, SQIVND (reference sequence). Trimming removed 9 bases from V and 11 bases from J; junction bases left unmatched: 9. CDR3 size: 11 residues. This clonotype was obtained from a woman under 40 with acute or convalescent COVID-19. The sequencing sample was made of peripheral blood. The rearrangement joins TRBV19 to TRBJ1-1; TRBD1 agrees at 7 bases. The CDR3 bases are TGTGCCAGCTGGGGTCCAGGGGGGGCTTTCTTT. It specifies CASWGPGGAFF. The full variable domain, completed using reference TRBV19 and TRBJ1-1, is DGGITQSPKYLFRKEGQNVTLSCEQNLNHDAMYWYRQDPGQGLRLIYYSQIVNDFQKGDIAEGYSVSREKKESFPLTVTSAQKNPTAFYLCASWGPGGAFFGQGTRLTVV.